The source of this TCR beta chain is a study of metastatic and nonmetastatic thyroid tumors. Study information: Malignant thyroid and benign thyroid patients provided blood and tumor or nodule tissue whose repertoires were compared.

TCRdb re-called clones from the PCR reads using MiXCR. The table includes roughly 18,000 clones, 30% to 40% detected once. V dropped 5 bases and J dropped 5; count of bases not matched to a gene: 6. This CDR3 contains 14 residues. Germline lookup yields CDR1 MNHEY and CDR2 SMNVEV (reference sequence). Thyroid surgery was preceded by no treatment in any patient. This clone was picked up a small number of times. The material sequenced was tumor tissue. The chain joins TRBV27 to TRBJ2-3; TRBD1 aligns across 8 bases. This receptor was identified in a male donor with papillary thyroid cancer or a benign thyroid nodule (not recorded which). Some clones in this sample may be carry-over from other donors' samples. CDR3 coding DNA: TGTGCCAGCAGTAGGCAGGGGGCTAAAGATACGCAGTATTTT. Translated: CASSRQGAKDTQYF.